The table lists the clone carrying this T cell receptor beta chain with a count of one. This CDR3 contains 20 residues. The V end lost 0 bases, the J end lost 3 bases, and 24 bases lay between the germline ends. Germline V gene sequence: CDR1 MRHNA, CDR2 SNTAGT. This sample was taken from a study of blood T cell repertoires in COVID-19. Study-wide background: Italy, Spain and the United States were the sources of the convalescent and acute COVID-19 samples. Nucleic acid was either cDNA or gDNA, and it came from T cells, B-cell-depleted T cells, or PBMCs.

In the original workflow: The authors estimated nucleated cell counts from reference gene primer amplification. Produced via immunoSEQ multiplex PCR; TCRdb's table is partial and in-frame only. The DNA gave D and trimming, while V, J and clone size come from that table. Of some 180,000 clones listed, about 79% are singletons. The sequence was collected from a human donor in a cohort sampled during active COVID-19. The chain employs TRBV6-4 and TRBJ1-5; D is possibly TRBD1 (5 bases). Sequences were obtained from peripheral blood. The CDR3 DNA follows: TGTGCCAGCAGTGACTCAGGACTAGAGGGCAGGGTCGTTAACAATCAGCCCCAGCATTTT. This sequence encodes CASSDSGLEGRVVNNQPQHF.